This T cell receptor beta chain was captured by sequencing in a study of identical twins (dated by TCRdb to the mid-2010s). For the wider study: TCR alpha and beta repertoires from monozygotic twins, unrelated adults of various ages and cord blood were deep-sequenced to test whether fetal clonotypes persist. Replicate twin experiments were performed at different times using different library preparation protocols to rule out contamination. What the study reported, not specific to this receptor: Zero-insertion analyses could be partly confounded by invariant T cells such as MAIT and iNKT, although diverse VJ usage argued against such confounding for most clonotypes. In monozygotic twins, out-of-frame TCR alpha sharing was systematically underestimated by recombination models, although the models agreed with sharing between unrelated individuals. Out-of-frame TCR alpha sequences shared between twins showed an excess of low generation-probability sequences compared with coincidental sharing between unrelated individuals. Abundant cord blood beta clonotypes had fewer insertions, young adult naive repertoires showed a similar but weaker trend, and memory repertoires showed no such trend. Excess twin sharing in beta out-of-frame sequences was weaker because fewer shared sequences lowered the signal-to-noise ratio. Because the same donors could not be followed over many years, the conclusions depended on cross-sectional statistical analysis.

Every donor was a healthy Caucasian. Using Miltenyi CD45RO+ enrichment and human naive T-cell isolation kits, memory (CD45RO+) and naive T cells were isolated from PBMC. The germline V and J ends show losses of 4 bases and 4 bases respectively, and no gene match explains 5 bases of the junction. CDR3 length: 14 amino acids, cysteine to phenylalanine. This entry keeps only the CDR3 DNA: 42 bases, framed from base 1. Turning to this clonotype: Which antigen it targets is not known. No base qualities exist here, and no much larger clone lies one base off it.

The library was made by 5' RACE. Instrument used: Illumina HiSeq 2000. A universal primer binding site was introduced by template switching, and a unique molecular identifier was present in the final cDNA, enabling accurate counting of TCR cDNA molecules. First-strand cDNA for TCR alpha and beta chains was synthesized from specific primers in the conserved constant-segment region. Each cDNA library was double barcoded, with a SMART-Mk sample barcode plus Illumina barcodes, to control for contamination. Two successive PCR steps introduced TruSeq adapter sequences along with Illumina sample barcodes. The TCR alpha and beta cDNA libraries were sequenced on the Illumina HiSeq platform using custom primers. As for the original processing: MiGEC was used to process raw reads and extract unique molecular identifiers, and MiXCR was used to find CDR3 positions. For each individual, recombination models were inferred using an EM algorithm with the repgenHMM and IGoR tools. The analysis of shared clonotypes was done with the tcR package in R, with sharing normalized by the product of cloneset sizes. To study raw recombination without the effects of thymic and clonal selection, out-of-frame nonproductive sequences were analyzed. Using fastp at Q25 and MiXCR, TCRdb reprocessed the public reads and kept productive beta chains. Rows with a matching CDR3 protein are joined into one entry that keeps the most common DNA and genes. None of the V and J calls come from the authors' own analysis; TCRdb made them. The sample has a few hundred thousand distinct CDR3 sequences on record, 8% to 11% of them singletons. In total, the top ten clones hold 10% of the sample.

The sample was memory T cells sorted from blood. Interpreted using the paper, the cell subset or site label stands for: CD45RO+ enriched T cells. This sequence uses TRBV12-3 or TRBV12-4 and TRBJ2-7; TRBD2 fits 9 bases in the junction. The source of this sequence is a man over 45 in good health. In nucleotides, the sequence is TGTGCCAGCAGTTCAGCGGGGGGAGATTACGAGCAGTACTTC. This yields the protein CASSSAGGDYEQYF.